This TCR beta chain was recovered during a study of blood T cell repertoires in COVID-19. Study summary: The study drew acute and convalescent COVID-19 samples from the United States, Italy and Spain.

This clone was recorded only once. The table came from immunoSEQ multiplex PCR; TCRdb's copy has only in-frame clones and leaves some out. The data hold about 300,000 clones, with roughly 88% observed a single time. The V gene's germline CDR1 is SGHVS and CDR2 FQNEAQ. This CDR3 contains 14 residues. The V end was cut by 2 bases, the J end by 4 bases, with 11 bases between. This sequence originates from a man under 40 who had recovered from COVID-19. Input material: PBMCs or T cells enriched from blood (not recorded which). V gene TRBV7-8 combines with J gene TRBJ1-1; no firm D call. The CDR3: CASSLRSLSTEAFF. DNA of the CDR3: TGTGCCAGCAGCTTACGCAGTCTCAGCACTGAAGCTTTCTTT.